This T cell receptor (beta chain) was retrieved from a study of cytomegalovirus exposure and HLA in healthy donors. Study as a whole: The same platform was used for the 120 validation repertoires and the 650 to 800 first-cohort repertoires, a later analysis reported.

This clone has more than one count but fewer than ten. Libraries were prepared by immunoSEQ multiplex PCR; TCRdb keeps only in-frame clonotypes and omits some of them. The sample lists about 130,000 clones; roughly 90% were seen once. Sample: PBMCs. This TCR was sampled from a woman aged 18 to 35 in good health and CMV-seronegative.

Written as DNA, the CDR3 is TGCAGTGCCCAAACAGGGTCCGAGCAGTACTTC. Translating gives CSAQTGSEQYF. V is TRBV20-1 and J is TRBJ2-7; TRBD1 might be the D (6 bases). The CDR3 contains 11 residues. The V gene's germline CDR1 is DFQATT and CDR2 SNEGSKA (reference sequence). V was pared by 6 bases and J by 6 bases, with 12 bases between.